The next 22 T cell receptor beta chains were all read from a single sample in a study of blood T cells in healthy people across ages. A second 7 to 11 cycle PCR used barcoded and J-beta primers. Each CDR3 protein gets one entry after TCRdb re-called the 5' RACE reads with MiXCR. The sample includes about 640,000 distinct CDR3 sequences, roughly 50% seen only once; the top ten take roughly 34%. Specimen: blood. The source of these receptors is a man in his sixties in good health.

This clonotype has just a few counts. The rearrangement links TRBV27 to TRBJ1-2, with TRBD1 matching over 8 bases. The V and J ends lost 5 bases and 2 bases, in that order; junction bases with no gene match: 7. CDR3 length: 15 amino acids. The V gene's germline CDR1 is MNHEY and CDR2 SMNVEV (reference sequence). As DNA, the CDR3 is TGTGCCAGCAGTCCTGGGGACAGGCCAAACTATGGCTACACCTTC. It encodes CASSPGDRPNYGYTF.

V and J are TRBV20-1 and TRBJ1-2, with TRBD1 matching over 7 bases. The CDR3 is 13 residues long. With V trimmed by 6 bases and J by 3 bases, 7 bases remained unmatched. Germline assignment: CDR1 DFQATT and CDR2 SNEGSKA (reference sequence). CDR3 residues: CSARQGSYYGYTF. The CDR3 DNA sequence: TGCAGTGCGAGACAGGGAAGTTACTATGGCTACACCTTC.

The CDR3 DNA sequence: TGTGCCAGCAGCTTAGTGGTGACTAGTGGCTCCTACGAGCAGTACTTC. This sequence encodes CASSLVVTSGSYEQYF. The V call is TRBV7-2, the J call TRBJ2-7; a weak D match, TRBD2 (6 bases). Per germline, CDR1 SGHTA and CDR2 FQGNSA. V lost 1 base to trimming and J lost 0 bases, with 13 bases between them. The CDR3 covers 16 residues. The whole variable domain, remainder taken from reference TRBV7-2 and TRBJ2-7, is GAGVSQSPSNKVTEKGKDVELRCDPISGHTALYWYRQSLGQGLEFLIYFQGNSAPDKSGLPSDRFSAERTGGSVSTLTIQRTQQEDSAVYLCASSLVVTSGSYEQYFGPGTRLTVT.

The chain is built from TRBV21-1 and TRBJ2-5; the DNA was not compared with TRBD2, the D call given in the table. The assigned J gene may be wrong: the sequence end matches TRBJ2-7 better. TRBV21-1 is deemed a pseudogene. This CDR3 has 15 amino acids. CDR3 residues: CASSKGEGAGYEQYF. The CDR3 nucleotides read TGTGCCAGCAGCAAAGGGGAAGGAGCGGGGTACGAGCAGTACTTC.

In its sample, this clonotype was seen a few times. The V gene is TRBV7-2, the J gene TRBJ2-1; D is unresolved. CDR1 SGHTA and CDR2 FQGNSA come from the germline V gene. Trimming removed 0 bases at V and 0 bases at J, with 9 bases between. This CDR3 is 16 amino acids long. CDR3 coding DNA: TGTGCCAGCAGCTTAGCGGGTTGGAGCTCCTACAATGAGCAGTTCTTC. Translated: CASSLAGWSSYNEQFF.

The chain recombines TRBV28 with TRBJ2-7, with D possibly TRBD1 on 6 matching bases. Trimming removed 4 bases from V and 5 bases from J, with 15 bases in between. CDR3 length equals 14 residues. CDR1 and CDR2 from the germline V gene are MDHEN and SYDVKM. The CDR3 reads CASSSRGQGNEQYF. In DNA, the CDR3 is TGTGCCAGCAGTTCACGGGGACAAGGAAACGAGCAGTACTTC. The whole variable domain, filled in from reference TRBV28 and TRBJ2-7, reads DVKVTQSSRYLVKRTGEKVFLECVQDMDHENMFWYRQDPGLGLRLIYFSYDVKMKEKGDIPEGYSVSREKKERFSLILESASTNQTSMYLCASSSRGQGNEQYFGPGTRLTVT.

This clonotype was seen a few times. The chain is built from TRBV6-5 and TRBJ2-7; the D gene is possibly TRBD1 (6 bases). TRBJ2-5 matches the DNA end more closely, so the J call is doubtful. From germline, CDR1 is MNHEY and CDR2 SVGAGI. The CDR3 has 14 residues. The CDR3 sequence: CASSGQSSGETQYF. The DNA for the CDR3 is TGTGCCAGCAGTGGACAGTCCTCAGGGGAGACCCAGTACTTC.

The chain is built from TRBV28 and TRBJ1-1; 11 bases agree with TRBD1. CDR3 length: 16 residues. The germline gives CDR1 MDHEN, CDR2 SYDVKM. The junction had 11 bases not matched to a gene; V was cut back by 7 bases and J by 4 bases. In DNA, the CDR3 is TGTGCCAGCAAGGCCCGAGGACAGGGGGCGATCACTGAAGCTTTCTTT. It specifies CASKARGQGAITEAFF.

The chain recombines TRBV20-1 with TRBJ1-5, with a tentative D call TRBD1 (6 bases). CDR3 length: 12 amino acids. Looked up from germline, CDR1 is DFQATT and CDR2 is SNEGSKA (reference sequence). Trimming shortened V by 4 bases and J by 4 bases, and 8 bases separated the two germline ends. CDR3 loop: CSATDRNQPQHF. The CDR3 DNA reads TGCAGTGCTACGGACAGAAATCAGCCCCAGCATTTT.

The chain links TRBV27 to TRBJ2-5, with 7 bases identical to TRBD2. Trimming removed 3 bases from V and 2 bases from J; junction bases left unmatched: 6. The CDR3 is 15 residues long. Germline V CDR1 and CDR2: MNHEY, SMNVEV (reference sequence). CDR3 protein: CASSFGLAVQETQYF. DNA of the CDR3: TGTGCCAGCAGTTTCGGTCTAGCGGTACAAGAGACCCAGTACTTC.

The table lists this clonotype with a few counts. The rearrangement links TRBV12-3 or TRBV12-4 to TRBJ2-7; D is undetermined. The CDR3 length is 13 residues. Trimming pared 2 bases from V and 6 bases from J, leaving 11 bases between. The CDR3 here is CASSLTGFAEQYF. The CDR3 DNA reads as TGTGCCAGCAGTTTAACCGGGTTCGCCGAGCAGTACTTC.

This clonotype was detected a few times. The gene calls are TRBV28 and TRBJ1-6, with 8 positions matching TRBD1. The length of the CDR3 is 14 residues. Per the germline V gene, CDR1 is MDHEN and CDR2 is SYDVKM. With 3 bases clipped from V and 6 bases from J, the junction kept 1 base outside the gene matches. CDR3 nucleotide sequence: TGTGCCAGCAGTTTTGGGACAGGTAATTCACCCCTCCACTTT. As protein: CASSFGTGNSPLHF.

V and J are TRBV4-2 and TRBJ1-2; D perhaps matches TRBD1 (5 bases). V was shortened by 7 bases and J by 4 bases, with 7 bases between the two germline ends. The CDR3 sequence is 11 residues long. The germline V gene has CDR1 LGHNA and CDR2 YNFKEQ. CDR3 residues: CASTGGYGYTF. The CDR3 bases are TGTGCCAGCACGGGGGGCTATGGCTACACCTTC.

The V gene is TRBV2, the J gene TRBJ1-1, with D hard to call. The CDR3 sequence is 11 residues long. V was shortened by 6 bases and J by 7 bases, with 9 bases between the two germline ends. CDR1 is SNHLY and CDR2 is FYNNEI in the germline V gene. The CDR3 here is CASRVRDEAFF. The CDR3, as DNA: TGTGCCAGCAGAGTCCGGGATGAAGCTTTCTTT.

This sequence joins TRBV10-2 and TRBJ2-5; the D is unclear. The J call may be in error: the DNA end matches TRBJ2-7 better. The CDR3 covers 14 residues. Germline assignment: CDR1 WSHSY and CDR2 SAAADI. The CDR3 nucleotides read TGCGCCAGCAGTGACCGGAGCAGGACCTACGAGCAGTACTTC. Residues: CASSDRSRTYEQYF.

The rearrangement links TRBV6-1 to TRBJ2-7; unclear D gene. Germline V CDR1 and CDR2: MNHNS, SASEGT. The V end was cut by 7 bases, the J end by 3 bases, with 19 bases between. The length of the CDR3 is 15 residues. The CDR3 sequence: CASKTPAAPHYEQYF. CDR3 bases: TGTGCCAGCAAGACCCCTGCAGCACCCCACTACGAGCAGTACTTC.

The chain uses TRBV6-5 and TRBJ1-5; 7 bases are shared with TRBD1. The CDR3 is made up of 16 amino acids. The V and J ends lost 0 bases and 5 bases, in that order; junction bases with no gene match: 7. Germline values: CDR1 MNHEY, CDR2 SVGAGI. CDR3 in amino acids: CASSYSRGRGDQPQHF. Here the CDR3 DNA reads TGTGCCAGCAGTTACTCAAGGGGGCGAGGGGATCAGCCCCAGCATTTT.

The chain uses TRBV29-1 and TRBJ1-6, with D possibly matching TRBD1 (6 bases). The CDR3 is 14 amino acids. Looked up from germline, CDR1 is SQVTM and CDR2 is ANQGSEA. The V gene lost 4 bases and the J gene lost 7 bases, with 14 bases spanning the gap. CDR3 sequence reads: CSVAQGSGNSPLHF. The DNA for the CDR3 is TGCAGCGTTGCTCAGGGGAGCGGGAATTCACCCCTCCACTTT.

This clonotype was seen once. This rearrangement joins TRBV29-1 to TRBJ2-1; D is unresolved. Trimming took off 4 bases at V and 8 bases at J, with 15 bases between the two ends. Germline V lookup: CDR1 SQVTM, CDR2 ANQGSEA. The CDR3 loop spans 13 amino acids. CDR3 region: CSVGRQSGDEQFF. DNA for the CDR3: TGCAGCGTTGGCCGCCAGAGTGGGGATGAGCAGTTCTTC.

The rearrangement joins TRBV29-1 to TRBJ2-1; no clear D. Germline V gene data show CDR1 as SQVTM and CDR2 as ANQGSEA. CDR3 length equals 12 residues. V gave up 3 bases and J gave up 2 bases, with 5 bases separating them. CDR3 nucleotide sequence: TGCAGCGTTGATCCTGCCTACAATGAGCAGTTCTTC. Translating it yields CSVDPAYNEQFF.

The chain has TRBV12-5 and TRBJ2-1, with D possibly matching TRBD2 (5 bases). V lost 1 base to trimming and J lost 6 bases, with 13 bases between them. Germline values: CDR1 LGHNT, CDR2 FRNRAP. This CDR3 comprises 15 residues. CDR3 region: CASGLGEGVRNEQFF. The DNA of the CDR3 is TGTGCTAGTGGTTTGGGTGAGGGAGTCCGCAATGAGCAGTTCTTC.

This clonotype was seen more than once but under ten times. CDR3 DNA: TGTGCCAGCAGTTTAGCGGGGACAACCAACGTCCTGACTTTC. Translation: CASSLAGTTNVLTF. J is TRBJ2-6 and V is TRBV28; tentatively, D is TRBD1 or TRBD2 (6 bases each). V gave up 2 bases and J gave up 8 bases, with 10 bases separating them. CDR1 is MDHEN, CDR2 SYDVKM, per germline. This CDR3 is built from 14 residues.